These T cell receptor beta chains were read from a single sample in a study of blood T cells in healthy people across ages. TCRdb recomputed calls from the 5' RACE reads with MiXCR, one row per CDR3 protein. There are around 1.7 million distinct CDR3 sequences in the sample; approximately 30% occur only once, and over 7% lies in the top ten. The sequencing input was blood. Receptor source: a woman aged 25 to 39 in good health. CDR3s leave out the opening cysteine and the closing phenylalanine or tryptophan. Each record gives: CDR3 length, V gene, J gene, CDR3 protein.

cdr3_length: 13
v_call: TRBV18
j_call: TRBJ2-5
cdr3_aa: ASSPTGSLGETQY

cdr3_length: 15
v_call: TRBV9
j_call: TRBJ2-3
cdr3_aa: ASSVGGLAGSTDTQY

cdr3_length: 11
v_call: TRBV3-1
j_call: TRBJ1-4
cdr3_aa: ASSQGTHEKLV

cdr3_length: 10
v_call: TRBV5-1
j_call: TRBJ2-1
cdr3_aa: ASSLGGKEQF

cdr3_length: 15
v_call: TRBV2
j_call: TRBJ2-1
cdr3_aa: TSSESSAGGPNNEQF

cdr3_length: 14
v_call: TRBV7-2
j_call: TRBJ2-3
cdr3_aa: ASSTRSGGASDTQY

cdr3_length: 15
v_call: TRBV4-1
j_call: TRBJ2-7
cdr3_aa: ASSQEGGLGTVYEQY

cdr3_length: 11
v_call: TRBV20-1
j_call: TRBJ1-6
cdr3_aa: SASTPGNSPLH

cdr3_length: 12
v_call: TRBV5-1
j_call: TRBJ2-1
cdr3_aa: ASSSPGRGNEQF

cdr3_length: 12
v_call: TRBV7-6
j_call: TRBJ2-7
cdr3_aa: ASSRQEGAYEQY

cdr3_length: 13
v_call: TRBV6-2/TRBV6-3
j_call: TRBJ2-4
cdr3_aa: ASRPSGGGKNIQY

cdr3_length: 13
v_call: TRBV5-1
j_call: TRBJ2-1
cdr3_aa: ASSLTNPGDNEQF

cdr3_length: 11
v_call: TRBV12-3/TRBV12-4
j_call: TRBJ1-6
cdr3_aa: ASSLGINSPLH

cdr3_length: 14
v_call: TRBV28
j_call: TRBJ2-3
cdr3_aa: ASSLGIAQSTDTQY

cdr3_length: 11
v_call: TRBV25-1
j_call: TRBJ1-6
cdr3_aa: ASSARDNSPLH

cdr3_length: 14
v_call: TRBV24-1
j_call: TRBJ2-6
cdr3_aa: ATCEYRDRGANVLT

cdr3_length: 12
v_call: TRBV5-1
j_call: TRBJ1-2
cdr3_aa: ASGLAGTGYGYT

cdr3_length: 12
v_call: TRBV3-1
j_call: TRBJ2-5
cdr3_aa: ASSLAPYQETQY

cdr3_length: 16
v_call: TRBV27
j_call: TRBJ2-5
cdr3_aa: ASSPAGTLLLAGETQY

cdr3_length: 14
v_call: TRBV5-1
j_call: TRBJ2-2
cdr3_aa: ASSSLAGTNTGEPF

cdr3_length: 14
v_call: TRBV12-3/TRBV12-4
j_call: TRBJ2-1
cdr3_aa: ASRSSGGGAYNEQF

cdr3_length: 10
v_call: TRBV2
j_call: TRBJ2-4
cdr3_aa: ASGQAKNIQY

cdr3_length: 10
v_call: TRBV6-5
j_call: TRBJ2-5
cdr3_aa: AAGGRDETQY

cdr3_length: 11
v_call: TRBV11-2
j_call: TRBJ2-4
cdr3_aa: ASSLARGNIQY

cdr3_length: 15
v_call: TRBV5-1
j_call: TRBJ2-2
cdr3_aa: ASSLLTGRRHTGELF

cdr3_length: 10
v_call: TRBV6-6
j_call: TRBJ1-4
cdr3_aa: ASRAAEEKLF

cdr3_length: 13
v_call: TRBV5-5
j_call: TRBJ2-7
cdr3_aa: ASSQDNGGAVEQY

cdr3_length: 10
v_call: TRBV10-3
j_call: TRBJ2-7
cdr3_aa: ATGQRTYEQY

cdr3_length: 12
v_call: TRBV29-1
j_call: TRBJ2-3
cdr3_aa: SVETGQGADTQY

cdr3_length: 12
v_call: TRBV3-1
j_call: TRBJ2-7
cdr3_aa: ASSQDKGSRRPY

cdr3_length: 17
v_call: TRBV3-1
j_call: TRBJ2-6
cdr3_aa: ASSQAESGLSSGANVLT

cdr3_length: 11
v_call: TRBV12-3/TRBV12-4
j_call: TRBJ2-3
cdr3_aa: ASSLWPTDTQY

cdr3_length: 12
v_call: TRBV12-3/TRBV12-4
j_call: TRBJ1-5
cdr3_aa: ASTQQGGQQPQH

cdr3_length: 11
v_call: TRBV5-1
j_call: TRBJ2-7
cdr3_aa: ASRSGVSYEQY

cdr3_length: 11
v_call: TRBV27
j_call: TRBJ2-1
cdr3_aa: ASRELGYNEQF

cdr3_length: 11
v_call: TRBV7-9
j_call: TRBJ1-2
cdr3_aa: ASSFEGSYGYT

cdr3_length: 10
v_call: TRBV5-5
j_call: TRBJ2-7
cdr3_aa: ASSYRPWEQY

cdr3_length: 14
v_call: TRBV12-3/TRBV12-4
j_call: TRBJ2-3
cdr3_aa: ASSFRGRAGTDTQY

cdr3_length: 12
v_call: TRBV29-1
j_call: TRBJ2-3
cdr3_aa: SVEDQALTSAQY

cdr3_length: 11
v_call: TRBV5-1
j_call: TRBJ1-2
cdr3_aa: ASSLDISHGYT

cdr3_length: 11
v_call: TRBV18
j_call: TRBJ1-2
cdr3_aa: ASSPENDYGYT

cdr3_length: 14
v_call: TRBV28
j_call: TRBJ1-5
cdr3_aa: ARRRTGGAGNQPQH

cdr3_length: 11
v_call: TRBV5-1
j_call: TRBJ1-1
cdr3_aa: ASSSQGWDEAF

cdr3_length: 12
v_call: TRBV7-9
j_call: TRBJ1-2
cdr3_aa: ASSLAPGQGVYT

cdr3_length: 13
v_call: TRBV27
j_call: TRBJ2-5
cdr3_aa: ASSLGGANQETQY

cdr3_length: 12
v_call: TRBV5-1
j_call: -
cdr3_aa: ASSLETGRVEQY

cdr3_length: 13
v_call: TRBV11-2
j_call: TRBJ1-4
cdr3_aa: ASSWTGGDNEKLF

cdr3_length: 12
v_call: TRBV6-5
j_call: TRBJ2-5
cdr3_aa: ASSYRTSGETQY

cdr3_length: 13
v_call: TRBV2
j_call: TRBJ2-3
cdr3_aa: ASRELAGGRDTQY

cdr3_length: 13
v_call: TRBV5-1
j_call: TRBJ2-1
cdr3_aa: ASSFLAGGRNEQF

cdr3_length: 12
v_call: TRBV7-2
j_call: TRBJ2-1
cdr3_aa: ANSSLAGRGKQF

cdr3_length: 13
v_call: TRBV6-1
j_call: -
cdr3_aa: ASSAVTGLANEQY

cdr3_length: 11
v_call: TRBV29-1
j_call: TRBJ2-7
cdr3_aa: SVVRDEGYGQY

cdr3_length: 15
v_call: TRBV7-6
j_call: TRBJ2-1
cdr3_aa: ASRPGLGSGVYNEQF

cdr3_length: 14
v_call: TRBV25-1
j_call: TRBJ2-1
cdr3_aa: ASSGRTGRVWETQF

cdr3_length: 14
v_call: TRBV28
j_call: TRBJ1-1
cdr3_aa: ASSSVGRPLNTEAF